The 2 T cell receptor beta chains below all came from one sample that was sequenced in a study of blood T cell repertoires in COVID-19. Method: immunoSEQ multiplex PCR; TCRdb's copy keeps in-frame clones and lacks some. This table has about 220,000 clones, roughly nine tenths appearing once. Sequencing was carried out using PBMCs or T cells enriched from blood (not recorded which). All receptors come from a woman between 18 and 29 years old in a cohort exposed to, infected with or recovered from COVID-19 (not recorded which).

The chain links TRBV5-8 to TRBJ1-6; TRBD1 might be the D (6 bases). The ends were cut back, 0 bases at V and 7 bases at J, with 14 bases in the middle. This CDR3 region has 16 residues. Germline CDR1 and CDR2: SGHTS and YDEGEE. The CDR3 DNA reads as TGTGCCAGCAGCTTGGGAGGGGGGGGCCTAAATTCACCCCTCCACTTT. This translates into CASSLGGGGLNSPLHF.

The CDR3 spells CASSGDRYEKGAQYF. CDR3 in DNA: TGTGCCAGCAGTGGGGACAGATACGAAAAAGGGGCCCAGTACTTC. The rearrangement links TRBV2 to TRBJ2-5, with 7 bases fitting TRBD1. The CDR3 is made up of 15 amino acids. CDR1 SNHLY and CDR2 FYNNEI come from the germline V gene. Trimming took 4 bases from V and 9 from J; bases not matched to a gene: 14.